This TCR beta chain was found in a study of CD8+CD57+ T cells in acquired aplastic anemia. Study-wide findings and caveats: It was found that under 30 CD8+ CDR3 sequences were shared between patients and controls.

The sequenced patients had an expansion of CD8+CD57+ cells seen by flow cytometry. There were no patients without severe acquired aplastic anemia. A remark on this clonotype: Its antigen is as yet unknown. A much larger clone is a single base away; this may be a read error.

The CDR3 is made up of 15 amino acids. V was cut by 6 bases and J by 8 bases, with 20 bases left in between. CDR3 and TCR beta VDJ profiling relied on genomic DNA as the template. TCRdb ran MiXCR on the reads and lists one entry per CDR3 protein. Of 160,000 or so distinct CDR3 sequences listed, around 43% are singletons. Sequencing input: sorted CD4+, CD8+, or CD8+CD57+ T cells (not recorded which) from PBMCs. This sequence joins TRBV12-3 or TRBV12-4 and TRBJ2-1; D might be TRBD2 (6 bases). This TCR came from a human donor with aplastic anemia. DNA of the CDR3: TGTGCCAGCAGCTTTAACGGGAGATCGTCTGATGAGCAGTTCTTC. Translated, it gives CASSFNGRSSDEQFF.